This paragraph covers one T cell receptor (beta chain) sequence. Antigen unknown. Germline values: CDR1 SEHNR, CDR2 FQNEAQ (reference sequence). V lost 2 bases and J 2 bases, leaving 12 bases between the germline ends. The CDR3 consists of 15 residues. The data were taken from a study of cytomegalovirus exposure and HLA in healthy donors. Healthy bone marrow donors made up the donor group. Researchers ran the PCR with 60 Vbeta and 13 Jbeta primers. The table came from immunoSEQ multiplex PCR; TCRdb's copy has only in-frame clones and leaves some out. The table includes 150,000 or so clones, roughly 80% detected once. Overall study findings and caveats: In an earlier analysis, productive rearrangement rates for most beta V segments clustered near 87% or 30%.

The sequencing sample was made of PBMCs. This sequence was found in a woman under 30 in good health and CMV-seronegative. This chain connects TRBV7-9 to TRBJ2-5; D possibly corresponds to TRBD2 (5 bases). The CDR3 is CASSLSSSSQETQYF. For the CDR3, the DNA is TGTGCCAGCAGCTTATCTAGCTCTAGTCAAGAGACCCAGTACTTC.